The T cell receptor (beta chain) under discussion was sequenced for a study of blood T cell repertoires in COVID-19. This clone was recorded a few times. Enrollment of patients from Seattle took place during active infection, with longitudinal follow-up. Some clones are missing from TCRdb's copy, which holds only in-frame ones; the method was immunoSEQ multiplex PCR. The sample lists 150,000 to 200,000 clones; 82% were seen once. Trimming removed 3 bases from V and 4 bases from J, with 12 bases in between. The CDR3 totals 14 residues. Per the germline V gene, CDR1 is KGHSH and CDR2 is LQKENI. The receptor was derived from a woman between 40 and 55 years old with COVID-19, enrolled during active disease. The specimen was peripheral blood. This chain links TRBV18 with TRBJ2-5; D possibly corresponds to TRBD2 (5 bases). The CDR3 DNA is TGTGCCAGCTCACCGGACGGACTTGGAGAGACCCAGTACTTC. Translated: CASSPDGLGETQYF. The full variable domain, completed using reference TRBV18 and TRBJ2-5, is NAGVMQNPRHLVRRRGQEARLRCSPMKGHSHVYWYRQLPEEGLKFMVYLQKENIIDESGMPKERFSAEFPKEGPSILRIQQVVRGDSAAYFCASSPDGLGETQYFGPGTRLLVL.